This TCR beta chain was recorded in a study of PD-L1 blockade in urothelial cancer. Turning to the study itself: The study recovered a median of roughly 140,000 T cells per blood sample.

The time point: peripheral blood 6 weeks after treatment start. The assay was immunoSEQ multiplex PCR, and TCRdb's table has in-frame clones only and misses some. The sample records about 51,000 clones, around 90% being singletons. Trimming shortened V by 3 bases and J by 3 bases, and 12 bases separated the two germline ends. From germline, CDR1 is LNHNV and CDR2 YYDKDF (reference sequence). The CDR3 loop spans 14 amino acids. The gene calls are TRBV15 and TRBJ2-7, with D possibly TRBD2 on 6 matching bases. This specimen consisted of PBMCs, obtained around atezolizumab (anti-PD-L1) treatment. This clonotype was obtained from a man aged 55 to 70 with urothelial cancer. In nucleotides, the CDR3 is TGTGCCACCAGCAGTCCCAGCGGGCTCTACGAGCAGTACTTC. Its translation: CATSSPSGLYEQYF. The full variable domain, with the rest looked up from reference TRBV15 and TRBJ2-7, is DAMVIQNPRYQVTQFGKPVTLSCSQTLNHNVMYWYQQKSSQAPKLLFHYYDKDFNNEADTPDNFQSRRPNTSFCFLDIRSPGLGDTAMYLCATSSPSGLYEQYFGPGTRLTVT.